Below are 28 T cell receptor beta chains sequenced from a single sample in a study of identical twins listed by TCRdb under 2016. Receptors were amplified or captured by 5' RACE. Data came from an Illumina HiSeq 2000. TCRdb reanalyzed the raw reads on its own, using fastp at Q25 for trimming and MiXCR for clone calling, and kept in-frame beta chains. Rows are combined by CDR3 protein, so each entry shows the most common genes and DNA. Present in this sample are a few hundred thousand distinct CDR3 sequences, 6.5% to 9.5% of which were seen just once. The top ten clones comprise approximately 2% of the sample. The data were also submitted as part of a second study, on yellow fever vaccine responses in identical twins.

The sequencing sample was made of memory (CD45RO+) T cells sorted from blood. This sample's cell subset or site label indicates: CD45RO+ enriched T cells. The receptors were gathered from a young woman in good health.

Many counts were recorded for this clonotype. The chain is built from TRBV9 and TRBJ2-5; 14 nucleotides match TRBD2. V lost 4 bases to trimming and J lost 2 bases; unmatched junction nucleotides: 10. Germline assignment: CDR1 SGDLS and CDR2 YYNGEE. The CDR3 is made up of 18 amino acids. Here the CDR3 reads CASSMGLAGAIIQETQYF. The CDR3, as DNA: TGTGCCAGCAGCATGGGACTAGCGGGAGCGATCATACAAGAGACCCAGTACTTC.

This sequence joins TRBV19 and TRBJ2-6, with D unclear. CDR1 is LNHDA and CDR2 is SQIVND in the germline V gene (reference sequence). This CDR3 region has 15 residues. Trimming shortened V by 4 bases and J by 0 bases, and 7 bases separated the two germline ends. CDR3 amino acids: CASSKRNSGANVLTF. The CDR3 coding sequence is TGTGCCAGTAGTAAAAGAAACTCTGGGGCCAACGTCCTGACTTTC. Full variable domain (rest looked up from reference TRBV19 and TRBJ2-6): DGGITQSPKYLFRKEGQNVTLSCEQNLNHDAMYWYRQDPGQGLRLIYYSQIVNDFQKGDIAEGYSVSREKKESFPLTVTSAQKNPTAFYLCASSKRNSGANVLTFGAGSRLTVL.

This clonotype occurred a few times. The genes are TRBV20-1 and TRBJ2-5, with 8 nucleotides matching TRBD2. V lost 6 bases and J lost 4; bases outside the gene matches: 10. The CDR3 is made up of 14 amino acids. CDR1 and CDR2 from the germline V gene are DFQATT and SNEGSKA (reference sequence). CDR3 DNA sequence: TGCAGTGCCCGGGGGTTCGCGGGGGGAGAGACCCAGTACTTC. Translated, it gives CSARGFAGGETQYF.

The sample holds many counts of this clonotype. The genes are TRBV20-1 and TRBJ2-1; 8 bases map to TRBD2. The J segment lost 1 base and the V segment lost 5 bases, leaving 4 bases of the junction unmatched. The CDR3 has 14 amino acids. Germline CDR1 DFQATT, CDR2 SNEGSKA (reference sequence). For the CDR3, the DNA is TGCAGTGCTCAAGTAGCGGGGTCCTACAATGAGCAGTTCTTC. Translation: CSAQVAGSYNEQFF.

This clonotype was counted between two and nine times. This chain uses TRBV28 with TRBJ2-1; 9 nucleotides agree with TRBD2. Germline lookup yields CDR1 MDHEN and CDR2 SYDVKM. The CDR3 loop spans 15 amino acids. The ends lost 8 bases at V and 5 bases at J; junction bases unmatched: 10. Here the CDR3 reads CASEALVAGDNEQFF. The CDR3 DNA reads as TGTGCCAGCGAGGCATTGGTAGCGGGAGACAATGAGCAGTTCTTC.

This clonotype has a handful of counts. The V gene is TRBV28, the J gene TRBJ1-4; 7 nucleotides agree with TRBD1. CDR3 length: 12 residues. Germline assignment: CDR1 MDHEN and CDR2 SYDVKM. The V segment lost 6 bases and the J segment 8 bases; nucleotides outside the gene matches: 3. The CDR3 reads CASRAGGEKLFF. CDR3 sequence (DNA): TGTGCCAGCAGAGCAGGGGGAGAAAAACTGTTTTTT.

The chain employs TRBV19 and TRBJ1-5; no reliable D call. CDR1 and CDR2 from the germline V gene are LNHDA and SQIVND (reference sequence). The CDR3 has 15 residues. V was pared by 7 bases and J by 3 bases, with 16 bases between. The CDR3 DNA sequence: TGTGCCAGTACCCCCCTCTTTGCGCTCAATCAGCCCCAGCATTTT. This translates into CASTPLFALNQPQHF.

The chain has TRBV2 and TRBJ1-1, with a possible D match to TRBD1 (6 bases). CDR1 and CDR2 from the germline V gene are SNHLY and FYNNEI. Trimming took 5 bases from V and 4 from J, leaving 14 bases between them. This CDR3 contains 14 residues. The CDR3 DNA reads TGTGCCAGCAGTAAGGGGGATTTGGTCACTGAAGCTTTCTTT. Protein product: CASSKGDLVTEAFF.

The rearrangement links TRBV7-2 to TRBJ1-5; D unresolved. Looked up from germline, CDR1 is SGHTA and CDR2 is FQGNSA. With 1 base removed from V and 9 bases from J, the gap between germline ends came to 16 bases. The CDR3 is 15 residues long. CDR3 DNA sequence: TGTGCCAGCAGCTTAGAGGGTGGATTCCATGGGCCCCAGCATTTT. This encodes CASSLEGGFHGPQHF. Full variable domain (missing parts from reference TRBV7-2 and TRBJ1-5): GAGVSQSPSNKVTEKGKDVELRCDPISGHTALYWYRQSLGQGLEFLIYFQGNSAPDKSGLPSDRFSAERTGGSVSTLTIQRTQQEDSAVYLCASSLEGGFHGPQHFGDGTRLSIL.

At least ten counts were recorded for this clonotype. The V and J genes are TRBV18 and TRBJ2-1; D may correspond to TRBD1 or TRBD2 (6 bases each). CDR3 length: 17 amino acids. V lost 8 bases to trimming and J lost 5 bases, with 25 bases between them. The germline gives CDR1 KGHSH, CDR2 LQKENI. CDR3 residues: CASTSTVTRGGNNEQFF. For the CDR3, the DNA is TGTGCCAGCACATCTACGGTTACGCGAGGGGGGAACAATGAGCAGTTCTTC.

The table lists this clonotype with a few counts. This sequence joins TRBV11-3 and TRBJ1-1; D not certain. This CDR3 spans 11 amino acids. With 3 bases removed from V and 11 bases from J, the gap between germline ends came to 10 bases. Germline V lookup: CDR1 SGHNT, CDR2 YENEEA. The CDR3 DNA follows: TGTGCCAGCAGCTTTCAAACGGCGGCTTTCTTT. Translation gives CASSFQTAAFF.

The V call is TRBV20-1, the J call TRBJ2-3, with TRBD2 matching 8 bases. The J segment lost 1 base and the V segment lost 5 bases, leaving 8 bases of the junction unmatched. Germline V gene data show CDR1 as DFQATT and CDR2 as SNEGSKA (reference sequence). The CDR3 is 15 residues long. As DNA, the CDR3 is TGCAGTGCTGACGGGGCGGGGGGAGGCACAGATACGCAGTATTTT. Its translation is CSADGAGGGTDTQYF.

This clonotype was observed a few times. This chain's CDR3 is CASRGTNQETQYF. The CDR3, as DNA: TGTGCCAGCAGGGGGACCAACCAAGAGACCCAGTACTTC. The chain has TRBV27 and TRBJ2-5, with D perhaps matching TRBD1 or TRBD2 (5 bases each). Germline loops: CDR1 MNHEY, CDR2 SMNVEV (reference sequence). The ends were cut back, 6 bases at V and 0 bases at J, with 8 bases in the middle. The CDR3 spans 13 residues.

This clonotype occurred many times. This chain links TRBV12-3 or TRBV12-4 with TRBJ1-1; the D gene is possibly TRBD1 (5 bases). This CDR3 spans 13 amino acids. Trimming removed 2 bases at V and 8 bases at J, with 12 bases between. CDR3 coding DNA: TGTGCCAGCAGTTTAAAGGGGCGGGGGGAAGCTTTCTTT. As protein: CASSLKGRGEAFF.

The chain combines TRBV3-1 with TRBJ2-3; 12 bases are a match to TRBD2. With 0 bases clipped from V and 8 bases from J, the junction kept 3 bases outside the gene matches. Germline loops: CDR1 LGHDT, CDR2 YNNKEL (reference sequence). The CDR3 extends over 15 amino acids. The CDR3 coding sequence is TGTGCCAGCAGCCAAGACCTAGCGGGGGGGCGTACGCAGTATTTT. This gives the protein CASSQDLAGGRTQYF.

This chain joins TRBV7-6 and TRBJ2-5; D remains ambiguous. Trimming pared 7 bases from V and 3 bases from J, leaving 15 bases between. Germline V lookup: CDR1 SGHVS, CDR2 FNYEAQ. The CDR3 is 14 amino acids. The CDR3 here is CASTETAGEETQYF. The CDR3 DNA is TGTGCCAGCACCGAGACGGCAGGCGAAGAGACCCAGTACTTC.

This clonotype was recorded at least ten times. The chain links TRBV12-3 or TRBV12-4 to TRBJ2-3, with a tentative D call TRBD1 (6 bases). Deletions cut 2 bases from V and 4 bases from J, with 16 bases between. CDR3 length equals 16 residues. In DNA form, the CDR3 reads TGTGCCAGCAGTTTAACCACGCCGAGGGGGTCAGATACGCAGTATTTT. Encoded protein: CASSLTTPRGSDTQYF.

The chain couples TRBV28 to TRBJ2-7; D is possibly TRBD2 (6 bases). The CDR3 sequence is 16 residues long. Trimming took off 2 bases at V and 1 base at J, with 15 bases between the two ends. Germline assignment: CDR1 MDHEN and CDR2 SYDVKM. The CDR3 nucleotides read TGTGCCAGCAGTTTACTCGGCGGGACGGGGTCCTACGAGCAGTACTTC. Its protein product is CASSLLGGTGSYEQYF.

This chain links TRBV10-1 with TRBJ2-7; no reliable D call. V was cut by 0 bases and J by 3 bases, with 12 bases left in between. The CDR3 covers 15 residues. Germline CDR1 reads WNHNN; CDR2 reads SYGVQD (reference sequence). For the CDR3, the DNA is TGCGCCAGCAGTGAGTCCGGGCGTCTGGGCTACGAGCAGTACTTC. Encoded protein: CASSESGRLGYEQYF.

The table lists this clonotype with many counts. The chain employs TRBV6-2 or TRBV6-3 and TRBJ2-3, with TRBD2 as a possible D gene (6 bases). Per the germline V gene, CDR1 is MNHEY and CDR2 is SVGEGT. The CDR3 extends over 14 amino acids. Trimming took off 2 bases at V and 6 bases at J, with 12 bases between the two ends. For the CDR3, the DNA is TGTGCCAGCAGTTACCGCCTGGAGGGGGATACGCAGTATTTT. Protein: CASSYRLEGDTQYF.

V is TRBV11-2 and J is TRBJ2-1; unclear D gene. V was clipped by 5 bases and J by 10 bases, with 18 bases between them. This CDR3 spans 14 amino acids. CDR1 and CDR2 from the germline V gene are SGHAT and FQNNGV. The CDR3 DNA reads TGTGCCAGCAGCCCCTATCCCAGAGACGGCGAGCAGTTCTTC. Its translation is CASSPYPRDGEQFF.

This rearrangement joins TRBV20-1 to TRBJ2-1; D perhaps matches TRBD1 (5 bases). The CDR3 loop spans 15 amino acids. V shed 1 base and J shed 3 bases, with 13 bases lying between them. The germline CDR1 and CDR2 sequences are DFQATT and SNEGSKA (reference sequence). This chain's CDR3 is CSARVRARGYNEQFF. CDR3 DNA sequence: TGCAGTGCTAGAGTCCGAGCTAGGGGCTACAATGAGCAGTTCTTC.

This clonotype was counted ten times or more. The CDR3 region has the DNA TGTGCCAGCAGCTTAGAAGGACCGCAACTCAATGAGCAGTTCTTC. This sequence encodes CASSLEGPQLNEQFF. The chain carries TRBV11-1 and TRBJ2-1; the D is unclear. This CDR3 comprises 15 residues. The V and J ends lost 1 base and 6 bases respectively, with 13 bases between them. Per germline, CDR1 SGHAT and CDR2 FQDESV (reference sequence).

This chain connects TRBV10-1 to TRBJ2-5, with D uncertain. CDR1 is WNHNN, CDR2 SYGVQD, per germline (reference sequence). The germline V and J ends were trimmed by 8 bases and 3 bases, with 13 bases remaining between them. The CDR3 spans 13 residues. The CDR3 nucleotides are TGCGCCAGCGCTAAAAGTCCGAAAGAGACCCAGTACTTC. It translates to CASAKSPKETQYF.

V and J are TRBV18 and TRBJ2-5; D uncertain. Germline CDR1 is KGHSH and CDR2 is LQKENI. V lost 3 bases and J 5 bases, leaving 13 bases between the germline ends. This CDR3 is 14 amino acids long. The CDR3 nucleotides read TGTGCCAGCTCACCTCGTAGTGGTTTGGAGACCCAGTACTTC. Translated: CASSPRSGLETQYF.

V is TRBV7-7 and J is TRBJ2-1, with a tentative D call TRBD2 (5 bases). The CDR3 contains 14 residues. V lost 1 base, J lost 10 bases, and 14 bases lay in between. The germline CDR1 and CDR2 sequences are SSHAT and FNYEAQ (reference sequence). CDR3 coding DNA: TGTGCCAGCAGCTTAGAACTTCTAGCTGAAGAGCAGTTCTTC. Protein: CASSLELLAEEQFF.

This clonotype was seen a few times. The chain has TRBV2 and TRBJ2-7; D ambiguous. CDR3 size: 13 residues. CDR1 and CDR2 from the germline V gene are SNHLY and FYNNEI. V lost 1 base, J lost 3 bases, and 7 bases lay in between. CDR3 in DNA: TGTGCCAGCAGTGAAGGCAGGCTCTACGAGCAGTACTTC. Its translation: CASSEGRLYEQYF.

The DNA for the CDR3 is TGCAGTGCTACTTTAGAAACAGGGGTCTATGGCTACACCTTC. Its translation is CSATLETGVYGYTF. The genes are TRBV20-1 and TRBJ1-2, with 7 nucleotides matching TRBD1. This CDR3 contains 14 residues. Looked up from germline, CDR1 is DFQATT and CDR2 is SNEGSKA (reference sequence). The ends lost 4 bases at V and 4 bases at J; junction bases unmatched: 9.